This is a list of T cell receptor beta chains from one sample in a study of cytomegalovirus exposure and HLA in healthy donors. Data came from immunoSEQ multiplex PCR; TCRdb stores just in-frame clones and leaves some out. The data hold 200,000 to 250,000 clones, with about 89% observed a single time. Specimen: PBMCs. The receptor set was obtained from a woman aged 18 to 35 in good health and CMV-seronegative. Both conserved end residues are part of each CDR3. Each record gives: D gene, clone size, J gene, V gene, CDR3 DNA, CDR3 protein. D genes are given only for firm matches. Part of the rows lack a size; the others show once, few, many or a class for expanded clones.

-,-,TRBJ2-5,TRBV5-5,TGTGCCAGCAGCTTGGGTTGGGCAGGCCAAGAGACCCAGTACTTC,CASSLGWAGQETQYF
-,-,TRBJ2-1,TRBV7-9,TGTGCCAGCAGCTTAGCAGATAGACAGGCCCCTTACAATGAGCAGTTCTTC,CASSLADRQAPYNEQFF
-,-,TRBJ2-7,TRBV10-1,TGCGCCAGCAGTCTAACCGGGCTAGCGGAGCAGTACTTC,CASSLTGLAEQYF
TRBD1,-,TRBJ2-6,TRBV9,TGTGCCAGCAGCCGGGACAGGGGAGGAAGAGCTGGGGCCAACGTCCTGACTTTC,CASSRDRGGRAGANVLTF
-,-,TRBJ2-7,TRBV10-2,TGCGCCAGCAGTGGGGGATCAGGGCTCTACTTC,CASSGGSGLYF
-,-,TRBJ1-1,TRBV28,TGTGCCAGCAGCCTGGGGGGAGGGACTGAAGCTTTCTTT,CASSLGGGTEAFF
TRBD2,-,TRBJ2-1,TRBV5-4,TGTGCCAGCAGCGCGGCCGGGACTAGCGGCAATGAGCAGTTCTTC,CASSAAGTSGNEQFF
-,-,TRBJ1-2,TRBV18,TGTGCCAGCTCACACGGGGGGGGAAAGTCTCGGTATGGCTACACCTTC,CASSHGGGKSRYGYTF
-,-,TRBJ2-1,TRBV11-2,TGTGCCAGCAGCTTAGATAGGACAGTCATCAAGGGTGAGCAGTTCTTC,CASSLDRTVIKGEQFF
TRBD1,-,TRBJ1-2,TRBV5-1,TGCGCCAGCAGCTTATCCCCGGGACAGGGGGACTATGGCTACACCTTC,CASSLSPGQGDYGYTF
-,-,TRBJ1-1,TRBV10-2,TGCGCCAGCAGGGATGGGAGGACCCGCGGGAACACTGAAGCTTTCTTT,CASRDGRTRGNTEAFF
TRBD2,-,TRBJ2-7,TRBV11-2,TGTGCCAGCAGCTTATTCAGAGCGGGAGTCTACGAGCAGTACTTC,CASSLFRAGVYEQYF
TRBD2,few,TRBJ2-7,TRBV10-2,TGCGCCAGCAACTTAGCGGGATCCTACGAGCAGTACTTC,CASNLAGSYEQYF
TRBD1,-,TRBJ1-4,TRBV15,TGTGCCACCAGCAGATCCCGGGACAGCTTTTGGGAAAAACTGTTTTTT,CATSRSRDSFWEKLFF
-,-,TRBJ1-5,TRBV30,TGTGCCTGGAGTGGGAGCGATCAGCCCCAGCATTTT,CAWSGSDQPQHF
-,-,TRBJ2-2,TRBV29-1,TGCAGCGTTGAGGTAGTGAACACCGGGGAGCTGTTTTTT,CSVEVVNTGELFF
-,-,TRBJ1-5,TRBV7-9,TGTGCCAGCAGCTTCGGGTCAGGGGACCAGCCCCAGCATTTT,CASSFGSGDQPQHF
TRBD2,-,TRBJ2-1,TRBV6-1,TGTGCCAGCAGTCAATCGCTAACTAGCGCCCATGAGCAGTTCTTC,CASSQSLTSAHEQFF
TRBD2,-,TRBJ2-1,TRBV9,TGTGCCAGCAGCGCTCTACGGACTAGCGGGAGAGGCGATGAGCAGTTCTTC,CASSALRTSGRGDEQFF
-,-,TRBJ1-1,TRBV14,TGTGCCAGCAGCCGGTTGGACAACTTGAACACTGAAGCTTTCTTT,CASSRLDNLNTEAFF
TRBD1,-,TRBJ1-3,TRBV30,TGTGCCTGGAGTGTAAGATTGGGACAGGTCAACTCTGGAAACACCATATATTTT,CAWSVRLGQVNSGNTIYF
TRBD1,-,TRBJ2-7,TRBV7-3,TGTGCCAGCAGCTTGGAGGGTGGGACAGGGCTGTACGAGCAGTACTTC,CASSLEGGTGLYEQYF
-,-,TRBJ2-2,TRBV19,TGTGCCAGTAGTAACATTATCGATCTGTTTTTT,CASSNIIDLFF
-,-,TRBJ2-7,TRBV15,TGTGCCACCAGCAGTGCCCAGTCCTACGAGCAGTACTTC,CATSSAQSYEQYF
TRBD1,once,TRBJ1-2,TRBV15,TGTGCCACCAGCAGACGGGACAGAGGCCTCTATGGCTACACCTTC,CATSRRDRGLYGYTF
TRBD2,-,TRBJ2-5,TRBV30,TGTGCCTGGAGTCTAACGGGAGGCTTCCAAGAGACCCAGTACTTC,CAWSLTGGFQETQYF
-,-,TRBJ2-3,TRBV5-4,TGTGCCAGCAGCGAATCGGGGTTACGGGCAGATACGCAGTATTTT,CASSESGLRADTQYF
-,-,TRBJ1-1,TRBV27,TGTGCCAGCAGTTTTAGAGGGAACACTGAAGCTTTCTTT,CASSFRGNTEAFF
TRBD2,-,TRBJ2-1,TRBV2,TGTGCCAGCAGTGACCCGACTAGCGGGAGAGTAGGGTTCTTC,CASSDPTSGRVGFF
-,-,TRBJ1-1,TRBV7-9,TGTGCCAGCAGCTCGAGACAGAGGATGAACACTGAAGCTTTCTTT,CASSSRQRMNTEAFF
-,-,TRBJ1-6,TRBV28,TGTGCCAGCAGTTTCCGCCAGTTTAATTCACCCCTCCACTTT,CASSFRQFNSPLHF
-,-,TRBJ1-1,TRBV5-6,TGTGCCAGCAGCTTAGAAACAGGAACGAACACTGAAGCTTTCTTT,CASSLETGTNTEAFF
TRBD2,-,TRBJ2-1,TRBV5-1,TGCGCCAGCAGCTTGGCGGCGGCTAGCGGCACTCTGAGGAATGAGCAGTTCTTC,CASSLAAASGTLRNEQFF
-,-,TRBJ1-2,TRBV5-4,TGTGCCAGCAGCCCCGGGACGGGAGGATATGGCTACACCTTC,CASSPGTGGYGYTF
TRBD1,-,TRBJ1-1,TRBV30,TGTGCCTTACACAGGGACAGGGGCCCGCTCGAAGCTTTCTTT,CALHRDRGPLEAFF
-,-,TRBJ2-2,TRBV29-1,TGCAGCGTTGAGAAGACGGGAGCGGTGGGAGCCGGGGAGCTGTTTTTT,CSVEKTGAVGAGELFF
-,-,TRBJ1-1,TRBV30,TGTGCCTGGATGAGGTCTCGGGTTAACACTGAAGCTTTCTTT,CAWMRSRVNTEAFF
-,-,TRBJ1-1,TRBV6-4,TGTGCCAGCAGCGAACGAACAGGGTACACTGAAGCTTTCTTT,CASSERTGYTEAFF
TRBD2,-,TRBJ2-1,TRBV6-5,TGTGCCAGCAGTTTCGGGACTAGCGGGAGATATGAGCAGTTCTTC,CASSFGTSGRYEQFF
-,once,TRBJ2-1,TRBV5-1,TGCGCCAGCGCCCCAGGCGCCAGGGCGTTAGGTGAGCAGTTCTTC,CASAPGARALGEQFF
TRBD2,-,TRBJ2-5,TRBV5-4,TGTGCCAGCAGCTCTCCACTAGCGCAAGAGACCCAGTACTTC,CASSSPLAQETQYF
-,-,TRBJ2-7,TRBV7-9,TGTGCCAGCAGCCCGCTGAGAGCGAGCTCCTACGAGCAGTACTTC,CASSPLRASSYEQYF
TRBD2,-,TRBJ2-7,TRBV9,TGTGCCAGCAGCTCGGGGACTAGCGGAAACTACGAGCAGTACTTC,CASSSGTSGNYEQYF
TRBD2,-,TRBJ2-1,TRBV7-9,TGTGCCAGCACGCCGGGACTAGCTGGGAATGAGCAGTTCTTC,CASTPGLAGNEQFF
-,-,TRBJ2-3,TRBV4-1,TGCGCCAGCAGCCAATTTGGTCGCTCGGGAGATACGCAGTATTTT,CASSQFGRSGDTQYF
-,-,TRBJ2-7,TRBV6-1,TGTGCCAGCAGTCCGGATAGGGGCGAGCAGTACTTC,CASSPDRGEQYF